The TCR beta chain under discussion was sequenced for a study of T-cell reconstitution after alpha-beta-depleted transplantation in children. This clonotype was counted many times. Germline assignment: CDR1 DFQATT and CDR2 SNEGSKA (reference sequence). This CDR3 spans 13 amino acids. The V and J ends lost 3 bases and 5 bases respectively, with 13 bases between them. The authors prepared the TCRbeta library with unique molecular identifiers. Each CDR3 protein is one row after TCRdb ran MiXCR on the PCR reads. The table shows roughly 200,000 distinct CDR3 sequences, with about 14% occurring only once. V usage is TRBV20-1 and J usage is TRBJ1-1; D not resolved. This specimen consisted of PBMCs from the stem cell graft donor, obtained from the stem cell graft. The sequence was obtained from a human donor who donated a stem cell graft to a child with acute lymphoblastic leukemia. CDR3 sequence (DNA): TGCAGTGCTAGTGGGAGGGCACATACTGAAGCTTTCTTT. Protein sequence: CSASGRAHTEAFF.